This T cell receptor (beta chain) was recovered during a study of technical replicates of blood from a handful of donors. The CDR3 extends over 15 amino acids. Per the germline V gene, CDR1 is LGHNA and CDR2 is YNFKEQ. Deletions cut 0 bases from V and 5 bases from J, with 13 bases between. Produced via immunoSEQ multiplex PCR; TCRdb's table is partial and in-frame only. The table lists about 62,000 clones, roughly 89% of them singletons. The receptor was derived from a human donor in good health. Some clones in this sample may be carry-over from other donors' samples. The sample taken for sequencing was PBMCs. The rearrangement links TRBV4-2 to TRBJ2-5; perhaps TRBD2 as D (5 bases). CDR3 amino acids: CASSQDPQRSETQYF. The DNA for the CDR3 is TGTGCCAGCAGCCAAGATCCACAGCGGAGCGAGACCCAGTACTTC.